Below are 5 T cell receptor beta chains sequenced from a single sample in a study of blood T cell repertoires in COVID-19. Clones were read by immunoSEQ multiplex PCR, and TCRdb kept only the in-frame ones, dropping some. The sample consists of roughly 130,000 clones, about 90% of them appearing once. Material: peripheral blood. These receptors all come from a woman between 55 and 75 years old with acute or convalescent COVID-19.

The V call is TRBV28, the J call TRBJ1-2; TRBD1 aligns across 9 bases. The CDR3 spans 13 residues. Germline trimming cut 6 bases from V and 8 bases from J; bases unmatched to any gene: 7. Germline V CDR1 and CDR2: MDHEN, SYDVKM. The CDR3 loop reads CASSLGQGRGYTF. CDR3 nucleotides: TGTGCCAGCAGCTTGGGACAGGGAAGAGGCTACACCTTC.

V is TRBV19 and J is TRBJ1-2; a possible D gene is TRBD1 (5 bases). V lost 7 bases to trimming and J lost 0 bases, with 15 bases between them. Germline assignment: CDR1 LNHDA and CDR2 SQIVND (reference sequence). The CDR3 contains 15 residues. Here the CDR3 DNA reads TGTGCCAGTATGGATAATGGGGGGGCTAACTATGGCTACACCTTC. Amino acids: CASMDNGGANYGYTF.

This chain links TRBV2 with TRBJ2-4; the match to TRBD2 covers 9 bases. This CDR3 has 11 residues. CDR1 and CDR2 from the germline V gene are SNHLY and FYNNEI. J lost 7 bases, V lost 8 bases, and 0 bases had no gene match. CDR3: CASGLANIQYF. CDR3 DNA sequence: TGTGCCAGCGGACTAGCGAACATTCAGTACTTC.

The rearrangement uses TRBV4-2 and TRBJ2-5; TRBD2 agrees at 10 bases. The CDR3 extends over 21 amino acids. Germline assignment: CDR1 LGHNA and CDR2 YNFKEQ. Trimming removed 0 bases from V and 2 bases from J; junction bases left unmatched: 18. CDR3 sequence: CASSQEGPTSGVGRGQETQYF. The DNA for the CDR3 is TGTGCCAGCAGCCAAGAAGGCCCCACTAGCGGGGTCGGGAGGGGGCAAGAGACCCAGTACTTC.

The chain combines TRBV9 with TRBJ2-3; no clear D. The germline gives CDR1 SGDLS, CDR2 YYNGEE. Trimming took off 0 bases at V and 0 bases at J, with 5 bases between the two ends. This CDR3 has 14 residues. CDR3 residues: CASSVEPSTDTQYF. CDR3 sequence (DNA): TGTGCCAGCAGCGTAGAGCCTAGCACAGATACGCAGTATTTT.